This note documents a single T cell receptor beta chain sequence. Its antigen remains unidentified. After removal of 5 bases from V and 6 bases from J, the junction contained 7 bases not matched to a gene. Germline loops: CDR1 MGHRA, CDR2 YSYEKL. The CDR3 is made up of 15 amino acids. MiXCR, run by TCRdb on the reads, gives a single entry per CDR3 protein. The table includes hundreds of thousands of distinct CDR3 sequences, roughly a third detected once. The sample comes from a study of T cell repertoires in cytomegalovirus infection. Study in general: Well-studied HLA-B-restricted CMV epitopes were used in the study alongside recently identified HLA-C-restricted ones. General study findings and limits: In two of eight donors, the top clonotype was HLA-C-restricted CMV-specific.

The rearrangement links TRBV4-1 to TRBJ1-5, with TRBD1 identical over 10 bases. The sequence came from a human donor in good health (CMV status not recorded). Some clones in this sample may be carry-over from other donors' samples. The material sequenced was cultured CD8+ T cells from PBMCs, taken from culture after CMV antigen stimulation. CDR3 residues: CASSDRDRGFQPQHF. The CDR3 DNA sequence: TGCGCCAGCAGCGACCGGGACAGGGGATTTCAGCCCCAGCATTTT.